This passage covers 2 T cell receptor beta chains from one sample sequenced in a study of blood T cells in healthy people across ages. For the second PCR, which ran for roughly 6 to 12 cycles, a sample-barcoded 5' primer and a J-beta primer mix were used. TCRdb re-called the 5' RACE reads through MiXCR, storing one row per CDR3 protein. The table has some 1.5 million distinct CDR3 sequences, approximately 28% seen once; the top ten hold 7.7%. The sequencing input was blood. The receptors originated from a woman younger than 45 in good health.

The chain has TRBV3-1 and TRBJ2-7; TRBD2 matches 8 bases. The J call could be wrong; TRBJ2-5 is a better fit for the DNA end. CDR1 is LGHDT, CDR2 YNNKEL, per germline (reference sequence). The CDR3 is made up of 18 amino acids. CDR3 nucleotide sequence: TGTGCCAGCAGCCCTCTCGTTCGGGGGGGCCCGAACAGAGAGACCCAGTACTTC. Amino acid sequence: CASSPLVRGGPNRETQYF.

J is TRBJ2-1 and V is TRBV7-3; D perhaps matches TRBD1 (6 bases). The CDR3 loop spans 16 amino acids. Trimming pared 5 bases from V and 2 bases from J, leaving 16 bases between. The V gene's germline CDR1 is SGHTA and CDR2 FQGTGA. The CDR3: CASSEGFSGAYNEQFF. Here the CDR3 DNA reads TGTGCCAGCAGCGAGGGGTTCTCAGGGGCCTACAATGAGCAGTTCTTC.